Here is one T cell receptor beta chain with its context. The data stem from a study of blood T cell repertoires in COVID-19. Study-wide context: Italy, Spain and the United States were the sources of the convalescent and acute COVID-19 samples.

V lost 5 bases to trimming and J lost 9 bases, with 11 bases between them. This CDR3 has 12 residues. Per the germline V gene, CDR1 is MDHEN and CDR2 is SYDVKM. Donors of Cohort 3 who recovered were those that had two negative PCRs, clearance, or symptom resolution. Profiling relied on immunoSEQ multiplex PCR, and the TCRdb table lists in-frame clones only, not all of them. The data show about 340,000 clones, approximately 92% seen once. V is TRBV28 and J is TRBJ1-5, with D possibly being TRBD1 (6 bases). This clonotype was obtained from a young woman who had recovered from COVID-19. The sequenced sample consisted of PBMCs or T cells enriched from blood (not recorded which). The CDR3 spells CASSIQGRPQHF. The CDR3 DNA reads TGTGCCAGCAGTATACAGGGCCGGCCCCAGCATTTT.